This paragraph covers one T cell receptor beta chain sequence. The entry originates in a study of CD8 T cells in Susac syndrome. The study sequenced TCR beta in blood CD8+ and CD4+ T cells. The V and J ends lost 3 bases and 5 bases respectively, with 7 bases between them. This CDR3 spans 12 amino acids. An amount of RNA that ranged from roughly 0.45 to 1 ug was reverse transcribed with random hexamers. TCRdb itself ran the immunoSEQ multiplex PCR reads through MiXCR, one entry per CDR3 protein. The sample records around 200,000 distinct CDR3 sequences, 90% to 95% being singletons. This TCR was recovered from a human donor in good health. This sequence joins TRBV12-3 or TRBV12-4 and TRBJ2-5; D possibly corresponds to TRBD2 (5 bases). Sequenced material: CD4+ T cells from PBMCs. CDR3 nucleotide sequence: TGTGCCAGCAGTTTGGACTGGGAGACCCAGTACTTC. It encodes CASSLDWETQYF.